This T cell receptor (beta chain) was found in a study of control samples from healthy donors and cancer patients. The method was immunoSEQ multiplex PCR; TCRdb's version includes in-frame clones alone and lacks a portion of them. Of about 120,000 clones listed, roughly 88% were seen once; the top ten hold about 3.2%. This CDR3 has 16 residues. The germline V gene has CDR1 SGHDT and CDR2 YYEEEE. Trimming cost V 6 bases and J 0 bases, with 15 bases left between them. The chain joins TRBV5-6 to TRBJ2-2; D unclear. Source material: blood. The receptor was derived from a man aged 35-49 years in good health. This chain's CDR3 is CASNLRGYSNTGELFF. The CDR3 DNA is TGTGCCAGCAACCTCCGCGGCTACTCGAACACCGGGGAGCTGTTTTTT.